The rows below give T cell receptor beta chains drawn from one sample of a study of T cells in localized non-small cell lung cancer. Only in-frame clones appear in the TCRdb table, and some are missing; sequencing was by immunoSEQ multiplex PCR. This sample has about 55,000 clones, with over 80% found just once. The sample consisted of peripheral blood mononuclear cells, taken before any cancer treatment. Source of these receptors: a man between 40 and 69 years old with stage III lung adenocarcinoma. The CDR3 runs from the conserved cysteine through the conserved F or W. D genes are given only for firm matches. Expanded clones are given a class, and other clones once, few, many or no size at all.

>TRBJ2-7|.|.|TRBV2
TGTGCCACCCAAAGTCGGCTCTCCTACGAGCAGTACTTC
CATQSRLSYEQYF
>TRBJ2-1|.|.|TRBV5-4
TGTGCCAGCAGCTTGGGGCCGTCCAACAATGAGCAGTTCTTC
CASSLGPSNNEQFF
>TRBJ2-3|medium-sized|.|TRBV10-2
TGCGCCAGCAAAACGGGCGGCTTCGGAGATACGCAGTATTTT
CASKTGGFGDTQYF
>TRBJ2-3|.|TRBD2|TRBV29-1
TGCAGCGCCCCTCCGGGACTAGCGGGCACAGATACGCAGTATTTT
CSAPPGLAGTDTQYF
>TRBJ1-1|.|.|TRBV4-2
TGTGCCAGCCGGGGGATGGCCGCTGAAGCTTTCTTT
CASRGMAAEAFF
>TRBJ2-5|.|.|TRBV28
TGTGCCAGCTATGGACAGACCGGAGAGACCCAGTACTTC
CASYGQTGETQYF
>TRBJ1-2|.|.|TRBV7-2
TGTGCCAGCAGCTTAGCCGACAGAAACTATGGCTACACCTTC
CASSLADRNYGYTF
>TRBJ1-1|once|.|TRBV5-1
TGCGCCAGCAGCTTTGACAAGAACACTGAAGCTTTCTTT
CASSFDKNTEAFF
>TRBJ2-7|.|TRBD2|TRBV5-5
TGTGCCAGCAGCTGGGCCGGACTAGCGGGGGGCTCCTACGAGCAGTACTTC
CASSWAGLAGGSYEQYF
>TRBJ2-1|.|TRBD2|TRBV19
TGTGCCAGTAGTAAGCGGGAGGGAATTAATGAGCAGTTCTTC
CASSKREGINEQFF
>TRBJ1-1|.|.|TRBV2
TGTGCCAGCACAGGACAGTCTTTTGAGACTGAAGCTTTCTTT
CASTGQSFETEAFF
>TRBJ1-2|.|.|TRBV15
TGTGCCACCAGCAGCTATGGGGGGTCCTACACCTTC
CATSSYGGSYTF
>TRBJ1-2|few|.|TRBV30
TGTGCCTGGAGTACCGGGGGAGGAGTCTATGGCTACACCTTC
CAWSTGGGVYGYTF
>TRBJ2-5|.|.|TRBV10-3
TGTGCCATCAGTGAGCTTGCGCCGGGCGAGACCCAGTACTTC
CAISELAPGETQYF
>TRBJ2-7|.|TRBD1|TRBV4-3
TGCGCCAGCAGCCCCCGGACAGGGGGATCCTACGAGCAGTACTTC
CASSPRTGGSYEQYF
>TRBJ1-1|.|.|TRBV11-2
TGTGCCAGCAGCTTAGGAGCGAGGGAAGCTTTCTTT
CASSLGAREAFF
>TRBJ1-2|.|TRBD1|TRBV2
TGTGCCATCAGCACCGGACAGGGAGGTTACTATGGCTACACCTTC
CAISTGQGGYYGYTF
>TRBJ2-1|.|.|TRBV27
TGTGCCAGCAGTTTAAACAGAAGAAATGAGCAGTTCTTC
CASSLNRRNEQFF
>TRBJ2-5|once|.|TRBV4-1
TGCGCCAGCAGCCAAGATGACAGCCAAGAGACCCAGTACTTC
CASSQDDSQETQYF
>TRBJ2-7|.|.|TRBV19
TGTGCCAGTAGTCCCGGGGGCGGAAGCTCCTACGAGCAGTACTTC
CASSPGGGSSYEQYF
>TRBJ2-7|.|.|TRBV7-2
TGTGCCAGCAGTAAAACAGGGCTTGGATACGAGCAGTACTTC
CASSKTGLGYEQYF
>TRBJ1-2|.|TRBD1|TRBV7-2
TGTGCCAGCAGCTTAGCCCCGGACAGGGGCTCTGGCTACACCTTC
CASSLAPDRGSGYTF
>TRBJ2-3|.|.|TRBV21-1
.
CASSNLRVAGGTDTQYF
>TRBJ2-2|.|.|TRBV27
TGTGCCAGCAGACCCGACAGCTTCACCGGGGAGCTGTTTTTT
CASRPDSFTGELFF
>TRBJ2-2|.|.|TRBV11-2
TGTGCCAGCAGCTCCAACCGACAGGGAGGGACCGGGGAGCTGTTTTTT
CASSSNRQGGTGELFF
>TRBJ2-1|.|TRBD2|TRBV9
TGTGCCAGCAGCGTAGGGGACTACCTCAGCGATGAGCAGTTCTTC
CASSVGDYLSDEQFF
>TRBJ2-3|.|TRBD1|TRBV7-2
TGTGCCAGCAGCTTAGGCGGGACAGGGATGGTGGATACGCAGTATTTT
CASSLGGTGMVDTQYF
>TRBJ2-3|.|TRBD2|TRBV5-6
TGTGCCAGCAGCCTCGGTAGCGGGAGAACAGATACGCAGTATTTT
CASSLGSGRTDTQYF
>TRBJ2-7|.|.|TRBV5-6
TGTGCCAGCAGCTTACAGGGCTACGAGCAGTACTTC
CASSLQGYEQYF
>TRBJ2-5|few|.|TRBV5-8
TGTGCCAGCAGCGGCGGGACCCTCCAAGAGACCCAGTACTTC
CASSGGTLQETQYF
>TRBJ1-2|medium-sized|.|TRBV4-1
TGCGCCAGCAGCCCCGATAACACCTTCTATGGCTACACCTTC
CASSPDNTFYGYTF
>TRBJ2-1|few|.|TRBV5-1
TGCGCCAGCAGCCCCGGGACTCAGGGGGTGGGTGAGCAGTTCTTC
CASSPGTQGVGEQFF
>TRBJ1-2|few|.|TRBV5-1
TGCGCCAGCAGCTTGGCGACAGTGGGCTATGGCTACACCTTC
CASSLATVGYGYTF
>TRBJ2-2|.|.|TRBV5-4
TGTGCCAGCAGCGGGGCCCTGAACACCGGGGAGCTGTTTTTT
CASSGALNTGELFF
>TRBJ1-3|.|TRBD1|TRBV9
TGTGCCAGCAGCGTTGGACAGGGGGAAAACACCATATATTTT
CASSVGQGENTIYF
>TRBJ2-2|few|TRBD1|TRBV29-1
TGCAGCGTCGGACAGGGGGTTTTGGACACCGGGGAGCTGTTTTTT
CSVGQGVLDTGELFF
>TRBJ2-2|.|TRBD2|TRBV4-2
TGTGCCAGCAGCCCTCTGGCGGTCTTGACTAGCGAGTTCACCGGGGAGCTGTTTTTT
CASSPLAVLTSEFTGELFF
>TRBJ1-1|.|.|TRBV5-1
TGCGCCAGCAGCTTTTCGGGGGACCAAGCTTTCTTT
CASSFSGDQAFF
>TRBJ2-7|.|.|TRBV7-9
TGTGCCAGCAGCCCCCCCCAAACTCGGAACGAGCAGTACTTC
CASSPPQTRNEQYF
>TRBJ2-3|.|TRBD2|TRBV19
TGTGCCAGTAGTATCTCAGCGGGAGGGTCAGATACGCAGTATTTT
CASSISAGGSDTQYF
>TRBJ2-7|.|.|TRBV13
TGTGCCAGCAGCACTGGGACCTACGAGCAGTACTTC
CASSTGTYEQYF
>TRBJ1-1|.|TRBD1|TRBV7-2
TGTGCCAGCAGCTCAACCCGGGACAGGGGGCCTGGCACTGAAGCTTTCTTT
CASSSTRDRGPGTEAFF
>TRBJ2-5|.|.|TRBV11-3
TGTGCCAGCAGCCTTACCAGTGAGACCCAGTACTTC
CASSLTSETQYF
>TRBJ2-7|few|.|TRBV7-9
TGTGCCACCGGGGTCGGGACCTACGAGCAGTACTTC
CATGVGTYEQYF
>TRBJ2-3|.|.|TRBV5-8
TGTGCCAGCAGCCGAGGTGGACATAGCACAGATACGCAGTATTTT
CASSRGGHSTDTQYF
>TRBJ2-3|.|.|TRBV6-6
TGTGCCAGCAGTTATCATCCTAGCACAGATACGCAGTATTTT
CASSYHPSTDTQYF
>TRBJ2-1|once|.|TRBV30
TGTGCCTGGAGTGCGCTTTACCCTGAGCAGTTCTTC
CAWSALYPEQFF
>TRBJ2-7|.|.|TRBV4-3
TGCGCCAGCAGCCAAGATCTGTTCTACGAGCAGTACTTC
CASSQDLFYEQYF
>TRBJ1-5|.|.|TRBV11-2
TGTGCCAGCAGCTTAGAGGACGGGAACAATCAGCCCCAGCATTTT
CASSLEDGNNQPQHF
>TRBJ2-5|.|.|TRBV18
TGTGCCAGCTCACCCCAGGGGGGAGAAGAGACCCAGTACTTC
CASSPQGGEETQYF
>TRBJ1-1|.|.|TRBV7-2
TGTGCCAGCAGCTTAAGACGGGGAATGAACACTGAAGCTTTCTTT
CASSLRRGMNTEAFF
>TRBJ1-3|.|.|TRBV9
TGTGCCAGCAGCGTTCAGGGGACTCGCTCTGGAAACACCATATATTTT
CASSVQGTRSGNTIYF
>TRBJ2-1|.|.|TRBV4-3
TGCGCCAGCAGCCAAGATACGAGAGAGCAGTTCTTC
CASSQDTREQFF
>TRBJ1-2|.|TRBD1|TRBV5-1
TGCGCCAGCAACGACGGACAGGCTAACTATGGCTACACCTTC
CASNDGQANYGYTF